This T cell receptor beta chain was recovered during a study of ipilimumab plus nivolumab after autologous stem cell transplantation. Sequencing used immunoSEQ multiplex PCR; TCRdb keeps in-frame clones, though not all of them. The sample holds roughly 16,000 clones, over 75% seen once. Source: PBMCs, taken in a trial of ipilimumab plus nivolumab as post-transplant consolidation. The clonotype comes from a male donor with diffuse large B-cell lymphoma.

In nucleotides, the CDR3 is TGTGCCAGCACGCGGGGATATAATGAAAAACTGTTTTTT. Its protein product is CASTRGYNEKLFF. The J gene is TRBJ1-4, the V gene TRBV7-9; D remains ambiguous. The germline gives CDR1 SEHNR, CDR2 FQNEAQ (reference sequence). Trimming took off 7 bases at V and 4 bases at J, with 10 bases between the two ends. The CDR3 contains 13 residues.